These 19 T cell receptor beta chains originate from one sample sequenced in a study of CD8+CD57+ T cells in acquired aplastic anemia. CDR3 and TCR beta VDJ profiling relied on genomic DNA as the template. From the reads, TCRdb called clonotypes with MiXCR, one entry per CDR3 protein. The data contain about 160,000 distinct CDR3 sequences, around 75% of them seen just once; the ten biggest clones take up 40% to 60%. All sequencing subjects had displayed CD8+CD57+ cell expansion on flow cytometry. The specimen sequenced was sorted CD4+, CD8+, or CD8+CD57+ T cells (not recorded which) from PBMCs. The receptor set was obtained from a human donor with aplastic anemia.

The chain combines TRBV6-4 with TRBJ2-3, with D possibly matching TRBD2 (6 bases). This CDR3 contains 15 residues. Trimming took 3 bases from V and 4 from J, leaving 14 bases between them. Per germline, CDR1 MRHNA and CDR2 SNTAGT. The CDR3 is CASSESGEGADTQYF. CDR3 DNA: TGTGCCAGCAGTGAATCGGGAGAAGGGGCAGATACGCAGTATTTT.

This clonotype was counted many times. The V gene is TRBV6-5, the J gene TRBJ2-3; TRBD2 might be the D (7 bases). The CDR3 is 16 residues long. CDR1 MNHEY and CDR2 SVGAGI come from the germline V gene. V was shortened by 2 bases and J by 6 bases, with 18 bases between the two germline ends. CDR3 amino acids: CASSYLRTAGTDTQYF. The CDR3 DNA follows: TGTGCCAGCAGTTACCTCCGGACAGCGGGGACGGATACGCAGTATTTT.

Written as DNA, the CDR3 is TGCGCCGACAGCACAGGGGGGTTGACCGGGGAGCTGTTTTTT. Its protein is CADSTGGLTGELFF. This rearrangement joins TRBV10-1 to TRBJ2-2; 8 nucleotides match TRBD1. This CDR3 comprises 14 residues. CDR1 is WNHNN and CDR2 is SYGVQD in the germline V gene (reference sequence). With V trimmed by 11 bases and J by 5 bases, 10 bases remained unmatched.

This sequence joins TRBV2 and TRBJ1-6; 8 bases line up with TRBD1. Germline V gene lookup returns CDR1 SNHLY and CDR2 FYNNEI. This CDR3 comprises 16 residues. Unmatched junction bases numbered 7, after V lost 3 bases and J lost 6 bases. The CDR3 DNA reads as TGTGCCAGCAGTGATGAAAGGACAGGGCTTAATTCACCCCTCCACTTT. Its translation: CASSDERTGLNSPLHF.

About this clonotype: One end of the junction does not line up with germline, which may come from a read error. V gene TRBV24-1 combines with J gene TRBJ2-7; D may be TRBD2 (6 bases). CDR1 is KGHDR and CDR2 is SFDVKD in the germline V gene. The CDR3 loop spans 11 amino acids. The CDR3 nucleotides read TGTGCCGCCAGTCACAGCGGGGAGCAGTACTTC. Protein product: CAASHSGEQYF.

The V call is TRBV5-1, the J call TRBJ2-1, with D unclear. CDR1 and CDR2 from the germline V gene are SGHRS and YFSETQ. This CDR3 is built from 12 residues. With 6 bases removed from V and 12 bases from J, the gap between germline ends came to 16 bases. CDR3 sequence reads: CASKLTGSRQFF. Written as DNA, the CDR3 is TGCGCCAGCAAACTAACGGGTTCGAGGCAGTTCTTC.

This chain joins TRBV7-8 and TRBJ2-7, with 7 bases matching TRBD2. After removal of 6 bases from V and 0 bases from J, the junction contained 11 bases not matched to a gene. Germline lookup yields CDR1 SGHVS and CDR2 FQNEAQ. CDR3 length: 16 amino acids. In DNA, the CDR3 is TGTGCCAGCAGTCCTACGCGGGGGATCCACTCCTACGAGCAGTACTTC. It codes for CASSPTRGIHSYEQYF.

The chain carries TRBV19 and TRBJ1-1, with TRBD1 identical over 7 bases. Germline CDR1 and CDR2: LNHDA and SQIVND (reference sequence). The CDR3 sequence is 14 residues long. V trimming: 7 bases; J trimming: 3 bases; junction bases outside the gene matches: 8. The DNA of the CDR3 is TGTGCCAGTATTCACAGGGGAGTAGACACTGAAGCTTTCTTT. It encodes CASIHRGVDTEAFF.

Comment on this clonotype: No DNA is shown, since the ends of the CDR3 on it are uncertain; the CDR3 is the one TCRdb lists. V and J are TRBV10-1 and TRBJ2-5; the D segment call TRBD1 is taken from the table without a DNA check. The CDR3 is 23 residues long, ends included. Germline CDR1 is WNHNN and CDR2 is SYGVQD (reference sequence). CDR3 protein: CASSEGGYTFGSGTGPNQEAQYF.

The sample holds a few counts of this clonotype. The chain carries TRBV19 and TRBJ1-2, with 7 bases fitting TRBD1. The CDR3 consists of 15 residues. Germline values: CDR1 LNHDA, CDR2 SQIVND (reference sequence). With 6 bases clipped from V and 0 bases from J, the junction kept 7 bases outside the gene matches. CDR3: CASRVTGATNYGYTF. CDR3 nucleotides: TGTGCCAGTAGGGTAACAGGGGCGACTAACTATGGCTACACCTTC.

DNA for the CDR3: TGCAGTGCTAGAGGCGACACCGGGAGGACCCAGTACTTC. Translation: CSARGDTGRTQYF. This chain connects TRBV20-1 to TRBJ2-5; tentatively, D is TRBD2 (6 bases). The CDR3 sequence is 13 residues long. Germline V gives CDR1 DFQATT, CDR2 SNEGSKA (reference sequence). The V end was cut by 1 base, the J end by 7 bases, with 13 bases between.

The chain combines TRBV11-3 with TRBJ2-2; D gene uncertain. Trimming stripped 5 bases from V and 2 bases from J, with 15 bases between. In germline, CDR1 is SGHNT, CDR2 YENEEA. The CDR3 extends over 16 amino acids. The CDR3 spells CASSPLPAPNTGELFF. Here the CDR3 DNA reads TGTGCCAGCAGCCCCCTCCCGGCCCCCAACACCGGGGAGCTGTTTTTT.

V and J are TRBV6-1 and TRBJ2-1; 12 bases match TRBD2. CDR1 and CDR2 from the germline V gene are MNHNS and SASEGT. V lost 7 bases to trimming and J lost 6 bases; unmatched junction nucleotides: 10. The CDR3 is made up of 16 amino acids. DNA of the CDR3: TGTGCCAGCATCCGGACTAGCGGGGAGCGGGGCAATGAGCAGTTCTTC. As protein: CASIRTSGERGNEQFF.

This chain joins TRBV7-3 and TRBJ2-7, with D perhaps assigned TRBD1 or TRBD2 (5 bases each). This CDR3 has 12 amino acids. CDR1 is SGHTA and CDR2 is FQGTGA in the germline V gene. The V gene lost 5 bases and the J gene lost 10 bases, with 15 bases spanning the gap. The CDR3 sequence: CASSPPGPDQYF. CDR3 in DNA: TGTGCCAGCAGCCCGCCGGGACCGGACCAGTACTTC. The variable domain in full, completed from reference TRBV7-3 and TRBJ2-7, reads GAGVSQTPSNKVTEKGKYVELRCDPISGHTALYWYRQSLGQGPEFLIYFQGTGAADDSGLPNDRFFAVRPEGSVSTLKIQRTERGDSAVYLCASSPPGPDQYFGPGTRLTVT.

The CDR3 protein is CASSATENEKLFF. In nucleotides, the CDR3 is TGTGCCAGCAGTGCTACAGAGAATGAAAAACTGTTTTTT. The rearrangement joins TRBV7-3 to TRBJ1-4; D is undetermined. Germline lookup yields CDR1 SGHTA and CDR2 FQGTGA. CDR3 length: 13 residues. With 6 bases removed from V and 5 bases from J, the gap between germline ends came to 10 bases.

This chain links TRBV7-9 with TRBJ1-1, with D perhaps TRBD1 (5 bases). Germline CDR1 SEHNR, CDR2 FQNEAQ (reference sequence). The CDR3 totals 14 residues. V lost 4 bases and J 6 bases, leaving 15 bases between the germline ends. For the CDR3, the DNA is TGTGCCAGCAGCTCCCAGACAGAAACCCCTGAAGCTTTCTTT. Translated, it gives CASSSQTETPEAFF.

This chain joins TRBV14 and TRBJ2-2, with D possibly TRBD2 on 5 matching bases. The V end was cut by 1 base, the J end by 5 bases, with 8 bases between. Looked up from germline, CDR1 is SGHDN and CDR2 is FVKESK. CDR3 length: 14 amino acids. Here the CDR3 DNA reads TGTGCCAGCAGCCAAGTATCGGGGACCGGGGAGCTGTTTTTT. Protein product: CASSQVSGTGELFF. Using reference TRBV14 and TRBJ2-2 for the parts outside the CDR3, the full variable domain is EAGVTQFPSHSVIEKGQTVTLRCDPISGHDNLYWYRRVMGKEIKFLLHFVKESKQDESGMPNNRFLAERTGGTYSTLKVQPAELEDSGVYFCASSQVSGTGELFFGEGSRLTVL.

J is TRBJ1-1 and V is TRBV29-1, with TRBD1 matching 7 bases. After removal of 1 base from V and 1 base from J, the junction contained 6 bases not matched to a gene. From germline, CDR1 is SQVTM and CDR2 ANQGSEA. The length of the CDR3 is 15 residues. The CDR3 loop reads CSVEVTHRGNTEAFF. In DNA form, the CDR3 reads TGCAGCGTTGAAGTCACGCACAGGGGGAACACTGAAGCTTTCTTT.

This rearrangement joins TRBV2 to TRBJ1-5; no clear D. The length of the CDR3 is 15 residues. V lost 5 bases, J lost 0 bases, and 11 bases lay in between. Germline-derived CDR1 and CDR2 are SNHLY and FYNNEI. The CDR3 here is CASSTTGNSNQPQHF. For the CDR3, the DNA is TGTGCCAGCAGTACTACCGGGAATAGCAATCAGCCCCAGCATTTT.